One and the same sample provided the 8 T cell receptor beta chains below, sequenced in a study of blood T cell repertoires in COVID-19. Method: immunoSEQ multiplex PCR; TCRdb's copy keeps in-frame clones and lacks some. The repertoire holds more than 300,000 clones, about nine tenths seen once, with approximately 2% in the top ten. The sample comprised peripheral blood. Every receptor here comes from a woman in her twenties or thirties with COVID-19, enrolled during active disease.

The chain employs TRBV7-2 and TRBJ2-1; 8 bases line up with TRBD2. V shed 5 bases, J shed 5 bases, and the junction held 11 bases outside the gene matches. Per germline, CDR1 SGHTA and CDR2 FQGNSA. This CDR3 spans 16 amino acids. This CDR3 is CASSPPLLAGHNEQFF. CDR3 in DNA: TGTGCCAGCAGCCCTCCCCTATTAGCGGGACACAATGAGCAGTTCTTC.

CDR3 in amino acids: CASSYARVPRAFF. CDR3 nucleotide sequence: TGTGCCAGCAGCTATGCCCGGGTTCCTCGGGCTTTCTTT. The chain joins TRBV3-1 (or the pseudogene TRBV3-2) to TRBJ1-1; D not certain. Trimming stripped 5 bases from V and 11 bases from J, with 18 bases between. Germline CDR1 reads LGHDT; CDR2 reads YNNKEL (reference sequence). The CDR3 is made up of 13 amino acids.

The CDR3 reads CASSQSKGGGYTF. DNA of the CDR3: TGCGCCAGCAGCCAAAGTAAAGGGGGCGGCTACACCTTC. The rearrangement joins TRBV4-1 to TRBJ1-2; 7 nucleotides agree with TRBD1. V gave up 2 bases and J gave up 8 bases; unmatched junction bases: 5. The V gene's germline CDR1 is MGHRA and CDR2 YSYEKL. CDR3 length: 13 residues.

This chain connects TRBV6-1 to TRBJ2-7, with D possibly being TRBD2 (5 bases). Trimming stripped 2 bases from V and 7 bases from J, with 12 bases between. The CDR3 runs to 13 residues. The germline gives CDR1 MNHNS, CDR2 SASEGT. The CDR3 here is CASSEREWEEQYV. The CDR3 bases are TGTGCCAGCAGTGAAAGGGAATGGGAGGAGCAGTACGTC.

This clone occurred once. The chain links TRBV7-3 to TRBJ1-1, with D hard to call. In germline, CDR1 is SGHTA, CDR2 FQGTGA. The CDR3 is 15 amino acids. Trimming removed 5 bases at V and 0 bases at J, with 13 bases between. CDR3 in amino acids: CASSAKSGVNTEAFF. CDR3 nucleotides: TGTGCCAGCAGCGCAAAGTCCGGGGTGAACACTGAAGCTTTCTTT.

The rearrangement links TRBV5-4 to TRBJ1-1; 8 positions match TRBD1. With 2 bases clipped from V and 8 bases from J, the junction kept 8 bases outside the gene matches. Germline V gives CDR1 SGHNT, CDR2 YYREEE (reference sequence). CDR3 length: 14 amino acids. CDR3 in DNA: TGTGCCAGCAGCTTTGACCAGGGGGCGCGGGAAGCTTTCTTT. It codes for CASSFDQGAREAFF. Based on the CDR3 plus reference TRBV5-4 and TRBJ1-1, the full variable domain is ETGVTQSPTHLIKTRGQQVTLRCSSQSGHNTVSWYQQALGQGPQFIFQYYREEENGRGNFPPRFSGLQFPNYSSELNVNALELDDSALYLCASSFDQGAREAFFGQGTRLTVV.

DNA for the CDR3: TGTGCCAGCGGTGGTGTTGGGGGGAGTGAAAAACTGTTTTTT. It codes for CASGGVGGSEKLFF. The genes are TRBV6-6 and TRBJ1-4, with a tentative D call TRBD1 (5 bases). Germline values: CDR1 MNHNY, CDR2 SVGAGI (reference sequence). CDR3 length equals 14 residues. V was shortened by 8 bases and J by 7 bases, with 17 bases between the two germline ends.

The chain has TRBV27 and TRBJ2-2, with a weak D call TRBD2 (5 bases). Trimming shortened V by 7 bases and J by 7 bases, and 7 bases separated the two germline ends. The CDR3 length is 11 residues. Germline V lookup: CDR1 MNHEY, CDR2 SMNVEV (reference sequence). CDR3 bases: TGTGCCAGCATGAGGGACGGGGAGCTGTTTTTT. Amino acids: CASMRDGELFF.